Following are 28 T cell receptor beta chains from one sample sequenced in a study of response to subunit inactivated influenza vaccine. TCRdb analysed the RT-PCR reads with MiXCR anew, one entry per CDR3 protein. Of about 570,000 distinct CDR3 sequences in the sample, approximately 11% were seen once. A further study also used this sample, focusing on T cells expressing NK-cell markers. That work adds: TCR beta cDNA was made by 5'RACE template switching with UMIs.

This specimen consisted of PBMCs from blood, obtained on the day of vaccination. The receptors here all came from a man aged 50-60 years who received an inactivated influenza vaccine.

This clonotype has a handful of counts. The gene calls are TRBV28 and TRBJ2-7; D uncertain. This CDR3 has 13 residues. Germline V CDR1 and CDR2: MDHEN, SYDVKM. V was clipped by 2 bases and J by 2 bases, with 7 bases between them. This chain's CDR3 is CASSLEAPYEQYF. In DNA, the CDR3 is TGTGCCAGCAGTTTAGAGGCCCCCTACGAGCAGTACTTC.

This clonotype occurred many times. The V and J genes are TRBV15 and TRBJ1-6; unclear D gene. Germline V gives CDR1 LNHNV, CDR2 YYDKDF (reference sequence). Trimming shortened V by 4 bases and J by 9 bases, and 10 bases separated the two germline ends. This CDR3 contains 13 residues. The CDR3 DNA reads TGTGCCACCAGCAATATCCGGGGTTCACCCCTCCACTTT. Amino acid sequence: CATSNIRGSPLHF. The full variable domain, its missing parts supplied by reference TRBV15 and TRBJ1-6, is DAMVIQNPRYQVTQFGKPVTLSCSQTLNHNVMYWYQQKSSQAPKLLFHYYDKDFNNEADTPDNFQSRRPNTSFCFLDIRSPGLGDTAMYLCATSNIRGSPLHFGNGTRLTVT.

This clonotype was picked up many times. This chain links TRBV9 with TRBJ2-2; D is unclear. The CDR3 length is 14 residues. CDR1 is SGDLS and CDR2 is YYNGEE in the germline V gene. V lost 0 bases, J lost 2 bases, and 5 bases lay in between. The CDR3 loop is CASSVAVNTGELFF. Here the CDR3 DNA reads TGTGCCAGCAGCGTAGCCGTTAACACCGGGGAGCTGTTTTTT.

This clonotype showed up just a few times. The CDR3 coding sequence is TGTGCCAGCAGCGGTAGGGTGAGGGGTTCCTACAATGAGCAGTTCTTC. As protein: CASSGRVRGSYNEQFF. J is TRBJ2-1 and V is TRBV5-6; D possibly uses TRBD1 or TRBD2 (5 bases each). Germline values: CDR1 SGHDT, CDR2 YYEEEE. Trimming pared 4 bases from V and 1 base from J, leaving 15 bases between. The CDR3 runs 16 residues.

This clonotype was recorded a few times. CDR3 sequence reads: CASMFGGQTGELFF. The DNA for the CDR3 is TGCGCCAGCATGTTCGGGGGGCAAACCGGGGAGCTGTTTTTT. This chain links TRBV5-1 with TRBJ2-2; D possibly corresponds to TRBD2 (7 bases). CDR3 length: 14 amino acids. CDR1 and CDR2 from the germline V gene are SGHRS and YFSETQ. V gave up 6 bases and J gave up 5 bases, with 14 bases separating them.

The CDR3 DNA follows: TGTGCCAGCAGTTTAAATGCAGGTGCGAACACCGGGGAGCTGTTTTTT. It codes for CASSLNAGANTGELFF. This chain uses TRBV12-3 or TRBV12-4 with TRBJ2-2, with no clear D. The CDR3 covers 16 residues. V lost 2 bases, J lost 0 bases, and 10 bases lay in between.

This clonotype was picked up a small number of times. The chain carries TRBV7-2 and TRBJ2-1; tentative D call: TRBD2 (6 bases). The V end lost 5 bases, the J end lost 7 bases, and 18 bases lay between the germline ends. The CDR3 contains 15 residues. Per germline, CDR1 SGHTA and CDR2 FQGNSA. This CDR3 reads CASSRDWQGGNEQFF. The CDR3 region has the DNA TGTGCCAGCAGCCGGGACTGGCAGGGTGGGAATGAGCAGTTCTTC.

Ten or more counts support this clonotype. The chain recombines TRBV28 with TRBJ2-4, with 7 bases identical to TRBD2. CDR3 length: 15 amino acids. V lost 5 bases and J lost 0; bases outside the gene matches: 4. Germline V gene lookup returns CDR1 MDHEN and CDR2 SYDVKM. CDR3 DNA sequence: TGTGCCAGCAGTGAAGCGGGACCAGCCAAAAACATTCAGTACTTC. This codes for CASSEAGPAKNIQYF.

The rearrangement links TRBV20-1 to TRBJ2-3; 15 nucleotides match TRBD2. Germline V lookup: CDR1 DFQATT, CDR2 SNEGSKA (reference sequence). This CDR3 contains 17 residues. The ends lost 4 bases at V and 0 bases at J; junction bases unmatched: 5. CDR3 bases: TGCAGTGCTACCCGGACTAGCGGGGGGGGTAGCACAGATACGCAGTATTTT. Translating it yields CSATRTSGGGSTDTQYF.

This clonotype appeared a few times. The DNA for the CDR3 is TGTGCCAGCAGTTCTAGCGGGGATGGGGAGCAGTACTTC. This gives the protein CASSSSGDGEQYF. The V and J genes are TRBV12-3 or TRBV12-4 and TRBJ2-7; 9 bases are shared with TRBD2. The length of the CDR3 is 13 residues. V was pared by 4 bases and J by 7 bases, with 5 bases of the junction left unmatched.

The table lists this clonotype with a few counts. This sequence joins TRBV7-8 and TRBJ2-7; D possibly corresponds to TRBD1 (6 bases). The CDR3 is made up of 15 amino acids. Trimming removed 3 bases from V and 4 bases from J, with 16 bases in between. CDR1 is SGHVS and CDR2 is FQNEAQ in the germline V gene. In DNA form, the CDR3 reads TGTGCCAGCAGCTTCGTAGACGGGACACAATACGAGCAGTACTTC. It yields the protein CASSFVDGTQYEQYF.

The genes are TRBV7-2 and TRBJ2-5; D is undetermined. CDR1 and CDR2 from the germline V gene are SGHTA and FQGNSA. With 5 bases removed from V and 5 bases from J, the gap between germline ends came to 9 bases. This CDR3 is built from 12 residues. The CDR3: CASSRRDETQYF. CDR3 bases: TGTGCCAGCAGCCGCCGTGACGAGACCCAGTACTTC.

This clonotype appeared a few times. V is TRBV20-1 and J is TRBJ2-2, with 11 bases fitting TRBD2. Unmatched junction bases numbered 4, after V lost 3 bases and J lost 1 base. The CDR3 is 16 amino acids. Germline V gene data show CDR1 as DFQATT and CDR2 as SNEGSKA (reference sequence). DNA of the CDR3: TGCAGTGCTAGTAAAACTAGCGGGAGGAACACCGGGGAGCTGTTTTTT. This encodes CSASKTSGRNTGELFF.

There are a few counts of this clonotype. V usage is TRBV5-1 and J usage is TRBJ2-3, with 11 bases that match TRBD1. Trimming took 2 bases from V and 3 from J; bases not matched to a gene: 14. The CDR3 extends over 19 amino acids. The germline V gene has CDR1 SGHRS and CDR2 YFSETQ. The CDR3 nucleotides are TGCGCCAGCAGCTTCATCGGACAGGGGGCTGTTTTGGGGACAGATACGCAGTATTTT. Translation gives CASSFIGQGAVLGTDTQYF.

This clonotype showed up many times. This chain links TRBV20-1 with TRBJ2-5, with 9 nucleotides matching TRBD2. Looked up from germline, CDR1 is DFQATT and CDR2 is SNEGSKA (reference sequence). The V and J ends lost 1 base and 10 bases, in that order; junction bases with no gene match: 13. The CDR3 is 15 amino acids. The CDR3 nucleotides are TGCAGTGCTAGAGTGGGTAGCGGGAGTTTAGGTGACCAGTACTTC. Translation: CSARVGSGSLGDQYF.

V usage is TRBV6-1 and J usage is TRBJ2-6; maybe TRBD1 (5 bases). Germline values: CDR1 MNHNS, CDR2 SASEGT. V lost 3 bases to trimming and J lost 0 bases, with 9 bases between them. The CDR3 length is 16 residues. Written as DNA, the CDR3 is TGTGCCAGCAGTGAGACAGTGTTCTCTGGGGCCAACGTCCTGACTTTC. As protein: CASSETVFSGANVLTF.

A note on this clonotype: A much larger clone is a single base away; this may be a read error. The chain uses TRBV29-1 and TRBJ2-1; maybe TRBD2 (6 bases). The germline gives CDR1 SQVTM, CDR2 ANQGSEA. CDR3 length: 13 amino acids. Deletions cut 5 bases from V and 9 bases from J, with 17 bases between. This chain's CDR3 is CSVKRATNTEQFF. CDR3 coding DNA: TGCAGCGTTAAGCGGGCCACTAACACTGAGCAGTTCTTC.

The rearrangement joins TRBV4-3 to TRBJ1-1, with D maybe TRBD1 (5 bases). Germline values: CDR1 LGHNA, CDR2 YSLEER. The V end was cut by 7 bases, the J end by 2 bases, with 17 bases between. This CDR3 is 15 amino acids long. The CDR3 loop reads CASTSSEGRNTEAFF. CDR3 nucleotides: TGCGCCAGCACCTCAAGTGAGGGGCGTAACACTGAAGCTTTCTTT.

As concerns this clonotype: At one of its ends the junction is not consistent with the germline gene, which may arise from a read error. This sequence joins TRBV24-1 and TRBJ2-5; 13 nucleotides line up with TRBD2. Per germline, CDR1 KGHDR and CDR2 SFDVKD. The CDR3 extends over 14 amino acids. CDR3 nucleotides: TGTGCCACCAGTGACGGACTAGCGGGAGAGGCCCAGTACTTC. Its translation is CATSDGLAGEAQYF.

The chain links TRBV28 to TRBJ1-6; 8 bases line up with TRBD1. Looked up from germline, CDR1 is MDHEN and CDR2 is SYDVKM. V shed 5 bases, J shed 6 bases, and the junction held 6 bases outside the gene matches. CDR3 length: 15 residues. This CDR3 is CASSPRGQGNSPLHF. The CDR3 nucleotides read TGTGCCAGCAGTCCCCGAGGACAGGGTAATTCACCCCTCCACTTT.

CDR3 loop: CASSRQGARLNNIQYF. The CDR3 DNA is TGTGCCAGCAGCCGACAGGGGGCGAGATTGAATAACATTCAGTACTTC. The V and J genes are TRBV28 and TRBJ2-4; TRBD1 matches 10 bases. The V gene end was trimmed by 6 bases and the J gene end by 7 bases; junction bases not matched to a gene: 12. Germline CDR1 MDHEN, CDR2 SYDVKM. CDR3 length: 16 residues.

This clonotype was seen at least ten times. The CDR3 spells CATSDFARGPTGNTIYF. The DNA for the CDR3 is TGTGCCACCAGTGATTTCGCCAGGGGGCCAACTGGAAACACCATATATTTT. The rearrangement joins TRBV24-1 to TRBJ1-3; 8 positions match TRBD1. CDR3 length: 17 residues. Germline CDR1 and CDR2: KGHDR and SFDVKD. V was clipped by 1 base and J by 2 bases; unmatched bases: 6.

The gene calls are TRBV12-3 or TRBV12-4 and TRBJ1-3; D may be TRBD1 (5 bases). This CDR3 has 17 amino acids. Trimming removed 5 bases at V and 3 bases at J, with 20 bases between. The CDR3 protein is CASSLLGARTLGNTIYF. The CDR3 nucleotides read TGTGCCAGCAGTCTTCTAGGGGCCCGGACTCTTGGAAACACCATATATTTT.

This clonotype was observed a few times. V usage is TRBV20-1 and J usage is TRBJ2-5, with 7 positions matching TRBD2. V lost 2 bases, J lost 4 bases, and 7 bases stayed unmatched. Per germline, CDR1 DFQATT and CDR2 SNEGSKA (reference sequence). The CDR3 has 14 residues. CDR3 nucleotides: TGCAGTGCTAGACCAACAAGCGGGGCAGAGACCCAGTACTTC. It codes for CSARPTSGAETQYF.

In its sample, this clonotype was seen a few times. This rearrangement joins TRBV7-2 to TRBJ1-2; D remains ambiguous. Germline CDR1 and CDR2: SGHTA and FQGNSA. The CDR3 totals 12 residues. The V gene lost 5 bases and the J gene lost 8 bases, with 12 bases spanning the gap. CDR3 protein: CASSLIGEGYTF. The DNA for the CDR3 is TGTGCCAGCAGCCTCATTGGGGAGGGCTACACCTTC.

The chain joins TRBV7-9 to TRBJ2-1, with a weak D call TRBD1 (6 bases). The germline CDR1 and CDR2 sequences are SEHNR and FQNEAQ (reference sequence). V shed 1 base and J shed 10 bases, with 11 bases lying between them. The CDR3 contains 13 residues. The CDR3 coding sequence is TGTGCCAGCAGCTTAGGGGGGCTAGAGGAGCAGTTCTTC. Protein product: CASSLGGLEEQFF.

The rearrangement links TRBV5-1 to TRBJ2-1, with 11 nucleotides matching TRBD1. In germline, CDR1 is SGHRS, CDR2 YFSETQ. The CDR3 contains 15 residues. The V and J ends lost 4 bases and 7 bases, in that order; junction bases with no gene match: 7. CDR3 nucleotides: TGCGCCAGCAGCCGGACAGGGGGCCTTAGAAATGAGCAGTTCTTC. Its translation is CASSRTGGLRNEQFF.

This chain links TRBV9 with TRBJ1-1; D is perhaps TRBD1 (5 bases). The CDR3 runs 14 residues. Trimming left V 4 bases short and J 4 bases short, with 14 bases between. Per germline, CDR1 SGDLS and CDR2 YYNGEE. DNA of the CDR3: TGTGCCAGCAGCAAACACCCAGGGTTCACTGAAGCTTTCTTT. It codes for CASSKHPGFTEAFF. Together with reference TRBV9 and TRBJ1-1, the CDR3 gives the full variable domain: DSGVTQTPKHLITATGQRVTLRCSPRSGDLSVYWYQQSLDQGLQFLIQYYNGEERAKGNILERFSAQQFPDLHSELNLSSLELGDSALYFCASSKHPGFTEAFFGQGTRLTVV.